The 18 T cell receptor delta chains listed next were all sequenced from one sample in a study of gamma-delta chains in newborns, infants, children. TCRdb processed the reads again with the CATT caller. Of roughly 4,500 delta-chain clones detected, roughly 14% appear once; the ten largest clones hold approximately 9%. The specimen was blood. The origin of the receptors is a child who was a newborn, infant or young child, either healthy, febrile or measles-vaccinated (not recorded which).

With respect to this clone: One junction end disagrees with the germline gene, perhaps due to a read error. The V and J genes are TRDV2 and TRDJ3; the match to TRDD3 covers 10 bases. TCRdb does not report a J gene; here it was assigned by matching the DNA to germline references. The CDR3 contains 25 residues. Germline CDR1 reads GEAIGNYY; CDR2 reads EKD. The CDR3 reads CACDTVAKHRAGGYASSWDTRQMFF. CDR3 bases: TGTGCATGTGACACCGTAGCCAAACATCGCGCGGGGGGATACGCAAGCTCCTGGGACACCCGACAGATGTTTTTC.

This clone has just a few counts. A single base separates this from a much larger clone, so it may be a read error. This CDR3 is also generated by other DNA sequences in the sample. The chain is built from TRDV2 and TRDJ2; D is possibly TRDD3 (5 bases). Germline CDR1 reads GEAIGNYY; CDR2 reads EKD. CDR3 size: 15 residues. CDR3 sequence (DNA): TGCGCCTGTGACACGCTCGGGGATTTGACAGCACAACTCTTCTTT. It codes for CACDTLGDLTAQLFF.

A few counts support this clone. The rearrangement uses TRDV2 and TRDJ1; 12 positions match TRDD3. The CDR3 loop spans 23 amino acids. In germline, CDR1 is GEAIGNYY, CDR2 EKD. The V segment lost 3 bases and the J segment 2 bases; nucleotides outside the gene matches: 27. Here the CDR3 reads CACDSVLQLLGDTGGRQTDKLIF. The CDR3 DNA follows: TGTGCCTGTGACTCCGTCCTACAGTTACTGGGGGATACCGGGGGGCGACAAACCGATAAACTCATCTTT.

This clone has a handful of counts. Given a much more abundant clone one base away, this may be a read error. The gene calls are TRDV1 and TRDJ1, with TRDD3 identical over 11 bases. Trimming cost V 1 base and J 4 bases; bases outside gene matches: 17. The CDR3 is 20 amino acids. The germline gives CDR1 TSWWSYY, CDR2 QGS. DNA of the CDR3: TGTGCTCTTGGGGAACGCGCAGATACCAGCTGGGGGATACTGAGCGATAAACTCATCTTT. Translating it yields CALGERADTSWGILSDKLIF.

Note on this clone: A much larger clonotype is one base distant, so this may be a read error. Other DNA sequences in this specimen translate into the identical CDR3. The V gene is TRDV2, the J gene TRDJ1; 12 bases are shared with TRDD3. The germline V gene has CDR1 GEAIGNYY and CDR2 EKD. The CDR3 contains 22 residues. The CDR3 region has the DNA TGTGCCTGTGACTCCGTAAGGGGCCCCGTCCCACTGGGGGATACAGGGGCCGATAAGCTCATCTTT. It translates to CACDSVRGPVPLGDTGADKLIF.

As to this clone: A far larger clone is off by one base, so a read error is likely. The chain has TRDV2 and TRDJ1; TRDD3 aligns across 7 bases. TCRdb does not report a J gene; here it was assigned by matching the DNA to germline references. Germline values: CDR1 GEAIGNYY, CDR2 EKD. This CDR3 region has 20 residues. V shed 0 bases, J shed 1 base, and the junction held 19 bases outside the gene matches. The CDR3 region has the DNA TGTGCCTGTGACACCGTTGGTGGGGGAGACGCGGGGATTAGCACCGATAAACTCATCTTT. Translating it yields CACDTVGGGDAGISTDKLIF.

A remark on this clone: Germline and junction disagree at one end, which may indicate a read error. V usage is TRDV1 and J usage is TRDJ1; no clear D. The J gene is absent in TCRdb and was assigned here via DNA matching to germline. Germline-derived CDR1 and CDR2 are TSWWSYY and QGS. There are 18 residues in the CDR3. CDR3 nucleotides: TGTGCTCTTGCGGAACGTGGGCCCATCAGGCGACGTATCGATAAACTCATCTTT. Its translation is CALAERGPIRRRIDKLIF.

V is TRDV2 and J is TRDJ1; TRDD3 aligns across 9 bases. Matching the DNA to germline supplied the J gene, which TCRdb does not give. This CDR3 is 16 amino acids long. Trimming cost V 7 bases and J 2 bases; bases outside gene matches: 13. Germline V gives CDR1 GEAIGNYY, CDR2 EKD. The CDR3 coding sequence is TGTGCCTGGGACTCGGTACTGGGGGAGGAAACCGATAAACTCATCTTT. Its translation is CAWDSVLGEETDKLIF.

A word on this clone: This may be a read error: a much more frequent sequence differs by one nucleotide. The V and J genes are TRDV1 and TRDJ1, with 10 positions matching TRDD3. The CDR3 is 20 residues long. Per the germline V gene, CDR1 is TSWWSYY and CDR2 is QGS. CDR3 bases: TGTGCTCTTGGGGAAGGTCCCACATGTACTGGGGGATCCAAAGCCGATAAACCCATCTTT. This gives the protein CALGEGPTCTGGSKADKPIF.

This clone occurred once. The CDR3 reads CALGELGRYFLPPLWGYHYTDKLIF. The DNA for the CDR3 is TGTGCTCTTGGGGAACTAGGGCGGTACTTCCTCCCCCCTCTTTGGGGATACCACTACACCGATAAGCTCATCTTT. Here the J gene is TRDJ1 and the V gene is not called; the table's TRDD3 call for D was not verified on the DNA. This CDR3 contains 25 residues.

About this clone itself: A junction end diverges from the germline sequence, so it may reflect a read error. This chain connects TRDV1 to TRDJ1; the match to TRDD3 covers 8 bases. Assignment of the J gene here rests on matching the DNA to germline, because TCRdb gives none. Looked up from germline, CDR1 is TSWWSYY and CDR2 is QGS. The CDR3 runs to 22 residues. CDR3 in DNA: TGTGCTATTGGGGAACTGGGTCCTCGGCCTATTACTGGGGGTATTCCCAACGGTAAACTCATCTTT. Its protein product is CAIGELGPRPITGGIPNGKLIF.

In this sample, this clone is large. This sample also contains other DNA sequences that code for the same CDR3. The chain combines TRDV2 with TRDJ3, with D tentatively TRDD3 (5 bases). Germline CDR1 is GEAIGNYY and CDR2 is EKD. The CDR3 has 20 amino acids. The V end lost 1 base, the J end lost 0 bases, and 18 bases lay between the germline ends. The CDR3 nucleotides are TGTGCCTGTGACACAGTTGACGGGGAAGGAAGCTCCTGGGACACCCGACAGATGTTTTTC. Translating it yields CACDTVDGEGSSWDTRQMFF.

This clone was seen more than once but under ten times. A much larger clone lies a single base off, so this may be a read error. The same CDR3 is also encoded by other DNA sequences in this sample. The V and J genes are TRDV2 and TRDJ1; 13 bases are shared with TRDD3. This CDR3 has 15 amino acids. Trimming removed 2 bases from V and 5 bases from J; junction bases left unmatched: 4. Germline lookup yields CDR1 GEAIGNYY and CDR2 EKD. The CDR3 region is CACDILGDTPDKLIF. In DNA form, the CDR3 reads TGTGCCTGTGACATACTGGGGGATACGCCTGATAAACTCATCTTT.

On this clone: This DNA translates differently at residue 14 from the TCRdb protein, which is that of a much larger clone; a read error is likely, and the protein shown is the DNA's own translation. The rearrangement uses TRDV2 and TRDJ2; 7 bases agree with TRDD3. No J segment appears in TCRdb, so it was assigned here by matching the sequence to germline. The CDR3 runs 17 residues. The V gene's germline CDR1 is GEAIGNYY and CDR2 EKD. The CDR3 region is CACDTLGASPLTAKLFF. DNA of the CDR3: TGTGCCTGTGACACCCTGGGGGCCTCCCCTTTGACAGCAAAACTCTTCTTT.

This clone was found a few times. This may come from a read error, since a much larger clone is one base off. The sample contains more than one DNA sequence encoding this CDR3. The chain carries TRDV2 and TRDJ3; 8 bases agree with TRDD3. V lost 0 bases, J lost 5 bases, and 8 bases stayed unmatched. This CDR3 is built from 18 residues. CDR1 GEAIGNYY and CDR2 EKD come from the germline V gene. CDR3 sequence (DNA): TGTGCCTGTGACACCGTAGGGGGATATGACAGGGACACCCGACAGATGTTTTTC. Its protein product is CACDTVGGYDRDTRQMFF.

Notes on this clone: A much larger clonotype is one base distant, so this may be a read error. The J gene is TRDJ1, the V gene TRDV1; 8 positions match TRDD3. The J gene, not given by TCRdb, was assigned here from a germline match of the nucleotide sequence. The CDR3 is 20 amino acids. Germline CDR1 TSWWSYY, CDR2 QGS. In DNA form, the CDR3 reads TGTGCTATTGGGGAGAGCCTTCCAACTTATACTGGGGGTGTCGTTGGTAAACTCATCTTT. This codes for CAIGESLPTYTGGVVGKLIF.

Regarding this clone: A much larger clone lies one base from this, so it may be a read error. The called J gene is TRDJ3, whereas the V gene has no call; no DNA check was done on the table's D call, TRDD3. This CDR3 contains 22 residues. The CDR3 bases are TGTGCCTGTGACACCGTGCTGGGGGATACTCGCCCGAGCTCCTGGTACACCCGACAGATGTTTTTC. Translating it yields CACDTVLGDTRPSSWYTRQMFF.

This clone has a single count. Here the CDR3 reads CALGERLGWYTDKLIF. The CDR3 nucleotides are TGTGCTCTTGGGGAAAGACTCGGGTGGTACACCGATAAACTCATCTTT. The V call is TRDV1, the J call TRDJ1; no clear D. Here the J gene was assigned by germline matching of the DNA, as TCRdb has none. Between the trimmed V and J ends, which lost 2 bases and 0 bases, there was a span of 13 bases. The V gene's germline CDR1 is TSWWSYY and CDR2 QGS. The CDR3 is 16 residues long.